Detailed here is one T cell receptor (beta chain). Some clones are missing from TCRdb's copy, which holds only in-frame ones; the method was immunoSEQ multiplex PCR. The sample carries some 200,000 clones, 85% to 90% recorded once. The data originate from a study of blood T cell repertoires in COVID-19. The overall study: PBMCs, B-cell-depleted T cells, or T cells provided the cDNA or gDNA that made up the material.

This CDR3 is built from 14 residues. The V and J ends lost 7 bases and 7 bases, in that order; junction bases with no gene match: 10. The germline V gene encodes CDR1 WSHSY and CDR2 SAAADI. The V and J genes are TRBV10-2 and TRBJ2-5; 9 bases fit TRBD2. Sequencing was carried out using PBMCs or T cells enriched from blood (not recorded which). This TCR was recovered from a woman aged 18-29 years in a cohort exposed to, infected with or recovered from COVID-19 (not recorded which). CDR3 DNA: TGCGCCAGCACGCGGGAGGGGGAAGGTAGGACCCAGTACTTC. Translation: CASTREGEGRTQYF.